The rows below give T cell receptor beta chains drawn from one sample of a study of response to subunit inactivated influenza vaccine. TCRdb re-analysed the RT-PCR reads in MiXCR, keeping a single row per CDR3 protein. Of about 800,000 distinct CDR3 sequences listed, 21% are singletons. Source: PBMCs from blood, taken roughly 5 days after vaccination. Receptor source: a man in his forties or fifties who received an inactivated influenza vaccine. Each CDR3 is given with its conserved first and last residue. Fields, in order: D gene, V gene, J gene, clone size, CDR3 protein, CDR3 DNA. D genes are given only for firm matches. Clone size, where shown, is once, few, many, or a class for clones that have expanded.

>-|TRBV5-6|TRBJ1-5|-
CASSLRRGKGPQHF
TGTGCCAGCAGCTTAAGGAGGGGAAAGGGGCCCCAGCATTTT
>TRBD1|TRBV20-1|TRBJ1-1|few
CSARQGANTEAFF
TGCAGTGCTAGACAGGGGGCGAACACTGAAGCTTTCTTT
>-|TRBV7-2|TRBJ2-1|few
CASTSRLARSDEQFF
TGTGCCAGCACCTCCCGATTGGCCCGTTCTGATGAGCAGTTCTTC
>TRBD2|TRBV5-1|TRBJ2-7|-
CASSYRGERYEQYF
TGCGCCAGCAGCTACCGGGGGGAAAGGTACGAGCAGTACTTC
>TRBD2|TRBV7-9|TRBJ2-1|few
CASSLLPGLAGGNEQFF
TGTGCCAGCAGCCTCCTACCAGGACTAGCGGGAGGGAATGAGCAGTTCTTC
>TRBD2|TRBV5-1|TRBJ2-7|-
CASSVTSGVSYEQYF
TGCGCCAGCAGCGTGACTAGCGGGGTCTCCTACGAGCAGTACTTC
>TRBD1|TRBV29-1|TRBJ1-2|few
CTNVGAGTGDYGYTF
TGCACCAACGTCGGAGCCGGGACAGGAGACTATGGCTACACCTTC
>-|TRBV5-1|TRBJ2-6|-
CASSLEQGISGANVLTF
TGCGCCAGCAGCTTGGAACAGGGAATCTCTGGGGCCAACGTCCTGACTTTC
>-|TRBV9|TRBJ2-5|-
CASSVAPGTSQGTQYF
TGTGCCAGCAGCGTAGCCCCAGGGACTTCTCAAGGGACCCAGTACTTC
>-|TRBV3-1|TRBJ1-1|few
CASSPNELNTEAFF
TGTGCCAGCAGCCCGAACGAGCTGAACACTGAAGCTTTCTTT
>-|TRBV6-1|TRBJ2-5|-
CASSLGAAGAFQETQYF
TGTGCCAGCAGTCTCGGGGCAGCAGGGGCCTTCCAAGAGACCCAGTACTTC
>TRBD1|TRBV6-2/TRBV6-3|TRBJ2-1|-
CASSYSYGTGAWEQFF
TGTGCCAGCAGTTACTCTTACGGGACAGGGGCCTGGGAGCAGTTCTTC
>-|TRBV20-1|TRBJ2-2|few
CSASPNANTGELFF
TGCAGTGCTAGTCCCAATGCGAACACCGGGGAGCTGTTTTTT
>TRBD1|TRBV6-2/TRBV6-3|TRBJ2-7|-
CATQKREDRGPYEQYF
TGTGCCACCCAAAAACGGGAGGACAGGGGTCCCTACGAGCAGTACTTC
>-|TRBV20-1|TRBJ2-1|-
CSASGGATSYNEQFF
TGCAGTGCTAGTGGGGGGGCTACGTCCTACAATGAGCAGTTCTTC
>-|TRBV5-1|TRBJ1-1|few
CASSGGTAMNTEAFF
TGCGCCAGCAGCGGGGGGACGGCCATGAACACTGAAGCTTTCTTT